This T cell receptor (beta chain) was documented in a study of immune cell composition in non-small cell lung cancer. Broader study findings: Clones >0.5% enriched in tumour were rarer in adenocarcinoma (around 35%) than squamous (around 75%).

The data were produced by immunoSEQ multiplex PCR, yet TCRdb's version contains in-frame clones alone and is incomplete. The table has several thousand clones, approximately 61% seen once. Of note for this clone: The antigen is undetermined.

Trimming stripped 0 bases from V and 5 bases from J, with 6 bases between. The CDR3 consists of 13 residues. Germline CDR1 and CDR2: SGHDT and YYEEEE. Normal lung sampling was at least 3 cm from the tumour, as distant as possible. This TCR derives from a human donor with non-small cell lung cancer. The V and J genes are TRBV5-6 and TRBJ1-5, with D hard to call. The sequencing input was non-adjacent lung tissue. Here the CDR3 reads CASSLGPDQPQHF. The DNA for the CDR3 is TGTGCCAGCAGCTTGGGGCCTGATCAGCCCCAGCATTTT.